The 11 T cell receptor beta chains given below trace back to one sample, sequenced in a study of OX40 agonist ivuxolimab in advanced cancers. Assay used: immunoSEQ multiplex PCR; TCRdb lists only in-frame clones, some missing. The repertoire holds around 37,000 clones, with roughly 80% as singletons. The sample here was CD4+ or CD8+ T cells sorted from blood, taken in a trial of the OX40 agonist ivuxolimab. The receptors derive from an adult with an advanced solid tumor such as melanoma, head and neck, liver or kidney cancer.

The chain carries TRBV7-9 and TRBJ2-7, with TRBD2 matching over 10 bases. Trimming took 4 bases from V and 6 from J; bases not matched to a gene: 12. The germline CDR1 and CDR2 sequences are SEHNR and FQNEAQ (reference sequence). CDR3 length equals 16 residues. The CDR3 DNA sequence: TGTGCCAGCAGCTGGAGGGCTAGCGGGAGTTTTTTCGAGCAGTACTTC. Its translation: CASSWRASGSFFEQYF.

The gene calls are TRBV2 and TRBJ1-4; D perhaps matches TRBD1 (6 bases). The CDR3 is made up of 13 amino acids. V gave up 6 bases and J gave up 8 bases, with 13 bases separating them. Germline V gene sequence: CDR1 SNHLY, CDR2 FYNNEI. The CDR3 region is CASRKDRGEKLFF. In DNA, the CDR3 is TGTGCCAGCAGGAAGGACAGAGGAGAAAAACTGTTTTTT.

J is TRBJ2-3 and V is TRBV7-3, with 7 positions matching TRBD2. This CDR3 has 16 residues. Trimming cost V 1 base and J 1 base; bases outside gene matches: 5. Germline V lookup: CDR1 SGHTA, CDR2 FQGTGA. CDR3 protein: CASSLMPSGGTDTQYF. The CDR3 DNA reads TGTGCCAGCAGCTTAATGCCCAGCGGGGGCACAGATACGCAGTATTTT.

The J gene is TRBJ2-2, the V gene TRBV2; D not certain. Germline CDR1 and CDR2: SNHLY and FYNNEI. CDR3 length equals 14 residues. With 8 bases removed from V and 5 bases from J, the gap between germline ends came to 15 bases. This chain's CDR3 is CASLLQSRTGELFF. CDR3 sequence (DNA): TGTGCCAGCCTTTTACAAAGCCGAACCGGGGAGCTGTTTTTT.

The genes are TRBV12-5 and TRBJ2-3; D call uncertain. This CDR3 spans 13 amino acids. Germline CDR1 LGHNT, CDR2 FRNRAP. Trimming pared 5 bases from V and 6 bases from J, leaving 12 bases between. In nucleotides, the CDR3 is TGTGCTAGTGGTCCTACTACATCGGATACGCAGTATTTT. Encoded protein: CASGPTTSDTQYF.

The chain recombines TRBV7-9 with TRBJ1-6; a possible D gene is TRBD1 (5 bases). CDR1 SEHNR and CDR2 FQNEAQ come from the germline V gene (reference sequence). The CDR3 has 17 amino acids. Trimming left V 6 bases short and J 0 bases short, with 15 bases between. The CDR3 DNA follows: TGTGCCAGCAGATCGGGACCTCAGAGCTCCTATAATTCACCCCTCCACTTT. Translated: CASRSGPQSSYNSPLHF.

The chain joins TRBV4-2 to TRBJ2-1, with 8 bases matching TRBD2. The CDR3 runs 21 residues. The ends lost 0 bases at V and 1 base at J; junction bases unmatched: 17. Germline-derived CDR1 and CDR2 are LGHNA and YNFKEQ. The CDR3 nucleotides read TGTGCCAGCAGCCAAGATCTAGGTTCTTCTACTAGCGGCCAATCCTACAATGAGCAGTTCTTC. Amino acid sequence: CASSQDLGSSTSGQSYNEQFF.

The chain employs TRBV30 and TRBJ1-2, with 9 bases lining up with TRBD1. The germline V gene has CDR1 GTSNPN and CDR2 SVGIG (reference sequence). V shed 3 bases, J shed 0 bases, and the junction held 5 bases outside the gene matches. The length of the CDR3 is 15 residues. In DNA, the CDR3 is TGTGCCTGGAGCCATCACAGGGGGCCTAACTATGGCTACACCTTC. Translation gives CAWSHHRGPNYGYTF.

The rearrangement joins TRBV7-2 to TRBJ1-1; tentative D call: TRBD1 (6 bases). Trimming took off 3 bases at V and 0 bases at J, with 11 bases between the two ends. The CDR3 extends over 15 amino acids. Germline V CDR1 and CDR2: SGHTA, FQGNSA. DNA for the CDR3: TGTGCCAGCAGCTTGTCCCGACAGGTGAACACTGAAGCTTTCTTT. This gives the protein CASSLSRQVNTEAFF.

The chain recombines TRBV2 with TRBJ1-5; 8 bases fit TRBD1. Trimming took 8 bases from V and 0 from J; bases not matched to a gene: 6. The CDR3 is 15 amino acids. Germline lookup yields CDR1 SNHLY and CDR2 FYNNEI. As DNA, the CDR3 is TGTGCCAGCCTACTGGACAGGGCTAGCAATCAGCCCCAGCATTTT. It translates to CASLLDRASNQPQHF. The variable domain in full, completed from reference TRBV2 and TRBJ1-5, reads EPEVTQTPSHQVTQMGQEVILRCVPISNHLYFYWYRQILGQKVEFLVSFYNNEISEKSEIFDDQFSVERPDGSNFTLKIRSTKLEDSAMYFCASLLDRASNQPQHFGDGTRLSIL.

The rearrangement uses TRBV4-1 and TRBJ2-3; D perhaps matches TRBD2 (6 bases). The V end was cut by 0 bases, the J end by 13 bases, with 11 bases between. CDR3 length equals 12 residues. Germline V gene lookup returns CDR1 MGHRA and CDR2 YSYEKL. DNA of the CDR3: TGCGCCAGCAGCCAAGATCCGCTAGCGAAGTATTTT. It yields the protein CASSQDPLAKYF.